What follows are 15 T cell receptor beta chains derived from one specimen sequenced in a study of blood T cell repertoires in COVID-19. Libraries were prepared by immunoSEQ multiplex PCR; TCRdb keeps only in-frame clonotypes and omits some of them. Here the sample spans 150,000 to 200,000 clones, roughly 88% being singletons. The sample was peripheral blood. The receptors stem from a man aged 18 to 29 with acute or convalescent COVID-19.

V usage is TRBV3-1 (or the pseudogene TRBV3-2) and J usage is TRBJ1-6; D gene unclear. CDR1 and CDR2 from the germline V gene are LGHDT and YNNKEL (reference sequence). V lost 0 bases to trimming and J lost 9 bases, with 15 bases between them. The CDR3 extends over 16 amino acids. The CDR3 loop is CASSQEDLPLGSPLHF. CDR3 coding DNA: TGTGCCAGCAGCCAAGAAGATCTCCCCCTCGGTTCACCCCTCCACTTT.

The CDR3 loop is CASSGRSQGLGNTIYF. The CDR3 bases are TGTGCCAGCAGCGGCCGATCACAGGGGCTTGGAAACACCATATATTTT. This chain links TRBV9 with TRBJ1-3; 7 nucleotides match TRBD1. The CDR3 spans 16 residues. With V trimmed by 3 bases and J by 3 bases, 9 bases remained unmatched. Germline V gives CDR1 SGDLS, CDR2 YYNGEE.

J is TRBJ2-3 and V is TRBV9; D gene unclear. Between the trimmed V and J ends, which lost 6 bases and 8 bases, there was a span of 13 bases. CDR3 size: 12 residues. CDR1 and CDR2 (germline): SGDLS, YYNGEE. The CDR3 region has the DNA TGTGCCAGCACCACCGAGCCGGGTACGCAGTATTTT. As protein: CASTTEPGTQYF.

The chain links TRBV5-1 to TRBJ1-2; D not certain. Germline V gene data show CDR1 as SGHRS and CDR2 as YFSETQ. The V end was cut by 5 bases, the J end by 7 bases, with 9 bases between. The CDR3 length is 11 residues. The CDR3: CASRAEGGYTF. CDR3 sequence (DNA): TGCGCCAGCAGGGCAGAGGGTGGCTACACCTTC.

As concerns this clone: One end of the junction fails to match germline, which may point to a read error. The V call is TRBV12-3 or TRBV12-4, the J call TRBJ2-3; 8 nucleotides match TRBD2. There are 12 residues in the CDR3. The CDR3 DNA is TGTGCCAGCAGCCCCGGACTAGCTAGCCCCCTTTTT. Translating gives CASSPGLASPLF.

This clone was observed a single time. The gene calls are TRBV7-7 and TRBJ2-2; no reliable D call. This CDR3 is built from 16 residues. With 1 base removed from V and 3 bases from J, the gap between germline ends came to 12 bases. From germline, CDR1 is SSHAT and CDR2 FNYEAQ (reference sequence). CDR3 nucleotides: TGTGCCAGCAGCTTAGAAGGAGACTTCTACACCGGGGAGCTGTTTTTT. As protein: CASSLEGDFYTGELFF.

This chain connects TRBV27 to TRBJ2-2; TRBD1 is a possible D gene (5 bases). V was cut by 3 bases and J by 3 bases, with 11 bases left in between. CDR1 is MNHEY, CDR2 SMNVEV, per germline (reference sequence). This CDR3 region has 15 residues. For the CDR3, the DNA is TGTGCCAGCAGTTTTGTCAGGGCGGACACCGGGGAGCTGTTTTTT. It codes for CASSFVRADTGELFF.

V usage is TRBV7-9 and J usage is TRBJ1-4, with 8 bases identical to TRBD1. Germline loops: CDR1 SEHNR, CDR2 FQNEAQ (reference sequence). This CDR3 contains 15 residues. Trimming took 6 bases from V and 6 from J; bases not matched to a gene: 9. In DNA form, the CDR3 reads TGTGCCAGCAGTAGGTTACAGGGGGAGCATGAAAAACTGTTTTTT. Amino acids: CASSRLQGEHEKLFF. The variable domain in full, completed from reference TRBV7-9 and TRBJ1-4, reads DTGVSQNPRHKITKRGQNVTFRCDPISEHNRLYWYRQTLGQGPEFLTYFQNEAQLEKSRLLSDRFSAERPKGSFSTLEIQRTEQGDSAMYLCASSRLQGEHEKLFFGSGTQLSVL.

The chain joins TRBV4-1 to TRBJ2-1; possible D gene TRBD2, 6 bases. Trimming stripped 2 bases from V and 0 bases from J, with 11 bases between. CDR3 length: 16 amino acids. Germline values: CDR1 MGHRA, CDR2 YSYEKL. CDR3 in DNA: TGCGCCAGCAGCCAAACCGGGAGTGCCTCCTACAATGAGCAGTTCTTC. It is translated as CASSQTGSASYNEQFF.

This clone was detected only a few times. This chain joins TRBV11-2 and TRBJ1-2, with 7 bases matching TRBD1. This CDR3 contains 13 residues. Germline V gene lookup returns CDR1 SGHAT and CDR2 FQNNGV. With V trimmed by 1 base and J by 6 bases, 2 bases remained unmatched. CDR3 loop: CASSLGGTDGYTF. The CDR3, as DNA: TGTGCCAGCAGCTTAGGGGGGACAGATGGCTACACCTTC.

This clone was seen only once. The rearrangement joins TRBV5-1 to TRBJ1-2; TRBD1 matches 7 bases. This CDR3 spans 13 amino acids. The germline gives CDR1 SGHRS, CDR2 YFSETQ. Trimming cost V 4 bases and J 6 bases; bases outside gene matches: 6. CDR3: CASSGTGDDGYTF. CDR3 DNA sequence: TGCGCCAGCAGCGGTACAGGGGATGATGGCTACACCTTC.

The gene calls are TRBV19 and TRBJ2-1, with D uncertain. The CDR3 is 12 residues long. Trimming shortened V by 1 base and J by 5 bases, and 3 bases separated the two germline ends. Germline values: CDR1 LNHDA, CDR2 SQIVND (reference sequence). The CDR3 loop is CASSIVNNEQFF. DNA for the CDR3: TGTGCCAGTAGTATAGTCAACAATGAGCAGTTCTTC.

The V and J genes are TRBV24-1 and TRBJ2-1; the match to TRBD2 covers 10 bases. Germline V gene data show CDR1 as KGHDR and CDR2 as SFDVKD. This CDR3 is 14 amino acids long. Trimming cost V 9 bases and J 6 bases; bases outside gene matches: 7. The CDR3 coding sequence is TGTGCCACCTCAAGAAGCGGGGGGGGCAATGAGCAGTTCTTC. This translates into CATSRSGGGNEQFF.

This clone has a handful of counts. The chain has TRBV18 and TRBJ1-1; tentative D call: TRBD1 (6 bases). Germline loops: CDR1 KGHSH, CDR2 LQKENI. The CDR3 is made up of 14 amino acids. V shed 4 bases and J shed 3 bases, with 12 bases lying between them. The CDR3 here is CASSQEGGDTEAFF. The CDR3 nucleotides are TGTGCCAGCTCACAAGAGGGGGGGGACACTGAAGCTTTCTTT. Complete variable domain (other parts from reference TRBV18 and TRBJ1-1): NAGVMQNPRHLVRRRGQEARLRCSPMKGHSHVYWYRQLPEEGLKFMVYLQKENIIDESGMPKERFSAEFPKEGPSILRIQQVVRGDSAAYFCASSQEGGDTEAFFGQGTRLTVV.

The CDR3 DNA reads TGTGCCAGCATGCAGGGGGCAGGGGGCTACACCTTC. Its protein is CASMQGAGGYTF. This chain joins TRBV27 and TRBJ1-2; the match to TRBD1 covers 8 bases. From germline, CDR1 is MNHEY and CDR2 SMNVEV (reference sequence). The trim removed 7 bases at V and 8 bases at J, leaving 6 bases unmatched. The CDR3 is made up of 12 amino acids.